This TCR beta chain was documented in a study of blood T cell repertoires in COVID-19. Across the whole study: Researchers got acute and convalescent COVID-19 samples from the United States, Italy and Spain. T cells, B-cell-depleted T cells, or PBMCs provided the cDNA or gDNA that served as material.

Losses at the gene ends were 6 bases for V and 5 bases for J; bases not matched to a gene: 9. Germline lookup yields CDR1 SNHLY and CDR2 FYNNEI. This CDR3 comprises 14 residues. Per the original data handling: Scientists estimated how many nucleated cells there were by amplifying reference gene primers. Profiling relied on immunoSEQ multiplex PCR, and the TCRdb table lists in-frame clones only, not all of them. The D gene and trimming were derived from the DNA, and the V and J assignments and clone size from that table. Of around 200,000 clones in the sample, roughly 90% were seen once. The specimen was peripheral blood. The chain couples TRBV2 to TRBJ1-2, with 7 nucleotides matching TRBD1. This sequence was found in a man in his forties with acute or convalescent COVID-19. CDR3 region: CASSPDRVGYGYTF. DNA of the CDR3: TGTGCCAGCAGCCCCGACAGGGTGGGGTATGGCTACACCTTC. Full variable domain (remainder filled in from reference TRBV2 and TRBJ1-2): EPEVTQTPSHQVTQMGQEVILRCVPISNHLYFYWYRQILGQKVEFLVSFYNNEISEKSEIFDDQFSVERPDGSNFTLKIRSTKLEDSAMYFCASSPDRVGYGYTFGSGTRLTVV.